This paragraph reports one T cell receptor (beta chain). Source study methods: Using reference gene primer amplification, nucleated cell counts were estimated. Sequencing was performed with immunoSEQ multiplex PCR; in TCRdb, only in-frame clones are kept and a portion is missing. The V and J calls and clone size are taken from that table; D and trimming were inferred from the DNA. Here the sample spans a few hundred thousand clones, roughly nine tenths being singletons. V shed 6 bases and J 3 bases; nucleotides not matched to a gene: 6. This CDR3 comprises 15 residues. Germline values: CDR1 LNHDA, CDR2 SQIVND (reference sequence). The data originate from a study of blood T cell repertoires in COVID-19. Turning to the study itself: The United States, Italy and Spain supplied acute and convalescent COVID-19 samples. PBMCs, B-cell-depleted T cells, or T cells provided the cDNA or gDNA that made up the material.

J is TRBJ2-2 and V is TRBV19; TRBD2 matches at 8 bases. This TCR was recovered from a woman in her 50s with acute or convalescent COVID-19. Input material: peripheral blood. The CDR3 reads CASRAGTRDTGELFF. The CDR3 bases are TGTGCCAGTAGGGCCGGGACTAGGGACACCGGGGAGCTGTTTTTT.